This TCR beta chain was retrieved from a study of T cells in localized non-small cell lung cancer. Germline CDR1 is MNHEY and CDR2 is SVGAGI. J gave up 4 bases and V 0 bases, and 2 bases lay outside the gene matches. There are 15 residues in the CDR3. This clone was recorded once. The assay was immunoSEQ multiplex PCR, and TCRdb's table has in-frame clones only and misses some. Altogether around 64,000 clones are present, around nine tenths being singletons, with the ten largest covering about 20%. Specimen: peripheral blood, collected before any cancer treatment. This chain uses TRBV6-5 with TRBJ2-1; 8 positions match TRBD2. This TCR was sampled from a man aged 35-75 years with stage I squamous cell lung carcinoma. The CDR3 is CASSYSGGGYNEQFF. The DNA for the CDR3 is TGTGCCAGCAGTTACTCCGGGGGGGGATACAATGAGCAGTTCTTC.